This TCR beta chain was captured by sequencing in a study of OX40 agonist ivuxolimab in advanced cancers. As for the study in general: The patients got ivuxolimab, which is an agonistic anti-OX40 (CD134) antibody. The study's findings and limits: Antigens targeted by the expanded peripheral T cells were not determined. Relative to CD4+, CD8+ T cells held more expanded clones on average.

The protocol was immunoSEQ multiplex PCR, while the TCRdb copy is restricted to in-frame clones and leaves out a portion. The sample carries 65,000 to 100,000 clones, 70% to 85% recorded once. The CDR3 length is 15 residues. Germline assignment: CDR1 SGHRS and CDR2 YFSETQ. J was trimmed by 3 bases and V by 0 bases; bases with no gene match: 6. On this clone itself: Its antigen is still unknown.

This rearrangement joins TRBV5-1 to TRBJ2-7; 7 bases align to TRBD2. Sequenced here: CD4+ or CD8+ T cells sorted from blood, sampled in a trial of the OX40 agonist ivuxolimab. The clonotype was recovered from an adult with an advanced solid tumor such as melanoma, head and neck, liver or kidney cancer. CDR3 nucleotide sequence: TGCGCCAGCAGCTTGGTCGCGGGAGTCCTCTACGAGCAGTACTTC. This sequence encodes CASSLVAGVLYEQYF. Based on the CDR3 plus reference TRBV5-1 and TRBJ2-7, the full variable domain is KAGVTQTPRYLIKTRGQQVTLSCSPISGHRSVSWYQQTPGQGLQFLFEYFSETQRNKGNFPGRFSGRQFSNSRSEMNVSTLELGDSALYLCASSLVAGVLYEQYFGPGTRLTVT.